Following are 22 T cell receptor beta chains from one sample sequenced in a study of CD8 T cells in Susac syndrome. Reverse transcription used about 0.45 to 1 ug RNA and random hexamers. TCRdb recomputed calls from the immunoSEQ multiplex PCR reads with MiXCR, one row per CDR3 protein. The sample lists tens of thousands of distinct CDR3 sequences, about 93% occurring once. Sequencing used CD4+ T cells from PBMCs. All receptors derive from a human donor with Susac syndrome.

The chain combines TRBV5-1 with TRBJ1-4, with D uncertain. Germline CDR1 and CDR2: SGHRS and YFSETQ. This CDR3 spans 14 amino acids. Between the trimmed V and J ends, which lost 2 bases and 8 bases, there was a span of 13 bases. The CDR3 sequence is CASSLGPAGEKLFF. CDR3 sequence (DNA): TGCGCCAGCAGCTTAGGCCCGGCGGGGGAAAAACTGTTTTTT.

This chain links TRBV28 with TRBJ2-7; 12 positions agree with TRBD2. The length of the CDR3 is 18 residues. Germline assignment: CDR1 MDHEN and CDR2 SYDVKM. V lost 5 bases and J lost 2; bases outside the gene matches: 13. The CDR3 is CASSETGGSSGRAYEQYF. DNA of the CDR3: TGTGCCAGCAGTGAGACAGGCGGCTCTAGCGGGAGGGCCTACGAGCAGTACTTC.

This chain joins TRBV6-5 and TRBJ2-7, with unresolved D. Trimming removed 2 bases at V and 7 bases at J, with 6 bases between. Germline assignment: CDR1 MNHEY and CDR2 SVGAGI. This CDR3 has 11 residues. The CDR3 spells CASSYMGEQYF. The CDR3 DNA reads as TGTGCCAGCAGTTACATGGGAGAGCAGTACTTC.

The chain recombines TRBV9 with TRBJ1-3, with 7 bases matching TRBD1. The CDR3 totals 16 residues. The trim removed 5 bases at V and 2 bases at J, leaving 10 bases unmatched. Looked up from germline, CDR1 is SGDLS and CDR2 is YYNGEE. The CDR3 sequence: CASSLDRDRPGNTIYF. CDR3 DNA: TGTGCCAGCAGTCTCGACCGGGACAGACCTGGAAACACCATATATTTT.

The J gene is TRBJ2-7, the V gene TRBV20-1, with D possibly TRBD1 on 6 matching bases. The V end was cut by 0 bases, the J end by 2 bases, with 14 bases between. This CDR3 is built from 15 residues. Germline V gives CDR1 DFQATT, CDR2 SNEGSKA (reference sequence). CDR3 nucleotides: TGCAGTGCTAGAGATGGTCGGGACATAGCCTACGAGCAGTACTTC. Amino acid sequence: CSARDGRDIAYEQYF.

The chain is built from TRBV19 and TRBJ1-1; weak D call: TRBD1 (5 bases). CDR3 size: 14 residues. Germline lookup yields CDR1 LNHDA and CDR2 SQIVND (reference sequence). The germline V and J ends were trimmed by 3 bases and 0 bases, with 8 bases remaining between them. The CDR3 DNA follows: TGTGCCAGTAGTATGGGGGACGTGAACACTGAAGCTTTCTTT. Translated: CASSMGDVNTEAFF.

The V call is TRBV19, the J call TRBJ2-6; TRBD2 matches 13 bases. CDR3 size: 17 residues. Germline lookup yields CDR1 LNHDA and CDR2 SQIVND (reference sequence). V lost 6 bases to trimming and J lost 2 bases; unmatched junction nucleotides: 4. Here the CDR3 reads CASRGTSGNTGANVLTF. The CDR3 nucleotides read TGTGCCAGTAGGGGGACTAGCGGGAATACTGGGGCCAACGTCCTGACTTTC.

This clonotype showed up just once. The CDR3 loop reads CASSLALGRVSDTQYF. The CDR3 bases are TGTGCCAGCAGTTTAGCTCTTGGGAGAGTCTCAGATACGCAGTATTTT. The chain carries TRBV12-3 or TRBV12-4 and TRBJ2-3; TRBD2 is a possible D gene (5 bases). Deletions cut 0 bases from V and 4 bases from J, with 14 bases between. The CDR3 length is 16 residues.

CDR3 protein: CATSTIPGQGNSPLHF. CDR3 DNA: TGTGCCACCAGCACCATACCGGGACAGGGGAATTCACCCCTCCACTTT. The chain combines TRBV15 with TRBJ1-6, with TRBD1 identical over 10 bases. Germline CDR1 reads LNHNV; CDR2 reads YYDKDF (reference sequence). The J segment lost 7 bases and the V segment lost 4 bases, leaving 7 bases of the junction unmatched. The CDR3 totals 16 residues.

J is TRBJ2-1 and V is TRBV7-3, with TRBD2 as a possible D gene (6 bases). The V gene's germline CDR1 is SGHTA and CDR2 FQGTGA. Trimming removed 5 bases from V and 8 bases from J, with 13 bases in between. The CDR3 length is 13 residues. The CDR3 reads CASSAPGEDEQFF. The DNA of the CDR3 is TGTGCCAGCAGCGCACCCGGGGAGGATGAGCAGTTCTTC.

The CDR3 loop is CASSLSNRNYGYTF. CDR3 coding DNA: TGTGCCAGCAGTCTCTCTAACCGGAACTATGGCTACACCTTC. The genes are TRBV12-3 or TRBV12-4 and TRBJ1-2; no firm D call. V shed 5 bases and J shed 2 bases, with 12 bases lying between them. The CDR3 runs 14 residues.

This clonotype was picked up one time. The chain recombines TRBV29-1 with TRBJ2-5, with D possibly TRBD1 on 5 matching bases. The germline V gene encodes CDR1 SQVTM and CDR2 ANQGSEA. The CDR3 length is 12 residues. V shed 2 bases and J shed 5 bases, with 9 bases lying between them. The DNA of the CDR3 is TGCAGCGTTGAAAGGGGCTGGGAGACCCAGTACTTC. Translating it yields CSVERGWETQYF.

The gene calls are TRBV11-1 and TRBJ2-1; D possibly corresponds to TRBD2 (5 bases). The CDR3 is 18 amino acids. V was pared by 2 bases and J by 2 bases, with 19 bases between. Germline CDR1 SGHAT, CDR2 FQDESV (reference sequence). In DNA form, the CDR3 reads TGTGCCAGCAGCTTACTTGGAGTTCCGGGGATCCCCTACAATGAGCAGTTCTTC. It is translated as CASSLLGVPGIPYNEQFF.

The chain employs TRBV7-9 and TRBJ2-1; 10 nucleotides agree with TRBD2. Germline values: CDR1 SEHNR, CDR2 FQNEAQ (reference sequence). CDR3 size: 19 residues. V lost 2 bases to trimming and J lost 5 bases; unmatched junction nucleotides: 15. CDR3 region: CASSLRGKTSGIGHNEQFF. The CDR3 nucleotides read TGTGCCAGCAGCTTAAGGGGGAAAACTAGCGGGATCGGGCACAATGAGCAGTTCTTC.

This clonotype has just a few counts. The chain recombines TRBV6-1 with TRBJ2-7; TRBD1 is a possible D gene (7 bases). The V and J ends lost 8 bases and 2 bases respectively, with 16 bases between them. This CDR3 contains 14 residues. Per germline, CDR1 MNHNS and CDR2 SASEGT. The CDR3 is CASRETGKTYEQYF. The CDR3 bases are TGTGCCAGCCGGGAGACAGGGAAGACCTACGAGCAGTACTTC.

The rearrangement links TRBV29-1 to TRBJ2-7; TRBD2 matches 10 bases. J gave up 1 base and V 5 bases, and 5 bases lay outside the gene matches. Per the germline V gene, CDR1 is SQVTM and CDR2 is ANQGSEA. The CDR3 totals 14 residues. CDR3 loop: CSVSRLAGSYEQYF. The CDR3 nucleotides read TGCAGCGTTTCTCGACTAGCGGGTTCCTACGAGCAGTACTTC.

Note on this clonotype: One junction end does not reproduce the germline sequence, and a read error may be involved. V is TRBV7-2 and J is TRBJ1-6, with 7 bases fitting TRBD1. The V gene's germline CDR1 is SGHTA and CDR2 FQGNSA. This CDR3 is 14 amino acids long. CDR3 in amino acids: CASRLGTVNSPLHF. In DNA form, the CDR3 reads TGTGCCAGCAGATTAGGGACAGTAAATTCACCCCTCCACTTT.

CDR3 DNA: TGTGCCAGCAGTTTACCCCGCGGGAACACCGGGGAGCTGTTTTTT. It encodes CASSLPRGNTGELFF. The chain couples TRBV12-3 or TRBV12-4 to TRBJ2-2; D is uncertain. V lost 2 bases and J lost 1, with 8 bases in between. CDR3 length: 15 residues.

The chain has TRBV27 and TRBJ1-2, with 7 nucleotides matching TRBD1. In germline, CDR1 is MNHEY, CDR2 SMNVEV (reference sequence). The CDR3 is made up of 14 amino acids. V trimming: 0 bases; J trimming: 5 bases; junction bases outside the gene matches: 3. This chain's CDR3 is CASSLSTRGYGYTF. CDR3 coding DNA: TGTGCCAGCAGTTTATCAACCAGGGGGTATGGCTACACCTTC.

This clonotype has just one count. The chain carries TRBV7-2 and TRBJ2-6, with D possibly being TRBD1 or TRBD2 (6 bases each). This CDR3 region has 16 residues. Trimming cost V 5 bases and J 2 bases, with 13 bases left between them. Germline loops: CDR1 SGHTA, CDR2 FQGNSA. The CDR3 loop is CASSPSAGAGANVLTF. The CDR3 DNA follows: TGTGCCAGCAGCCCTAGCGCAGGGGCTGGGGCCAACGTCCTGACTTTC.

The chain recombines TRBV6-5 with TRBJ2-3; 9 positions agree with TRBD2. Germline trimming cut 7 bases from V and 9 bases from J; bases unmatched to any gene: 11. The CDR3 is 14 amino acids. The germline gives CDR1 MNHEY, CDR2 SVGAGI. The CDR3 bases are TGTGCCAGCAAGAAGATTGGCGGGAGGGTGACGCAGTATTTT. It specifies CASKKIGGRVTQYF.

V and J are TRBV18 and TRBJ2-3; 11 bases are shared with TRBD2. J was trimmed by 1 base and V by 7 bases; bases with no gene match: 1. The CDR3 length is 14 residues. Germline V gene sequence: CDR1 KGHSH, CDR2 LQKENI. CDR3 sequence (DNA): TGTGCCAGCTTACTAGCGGGGGGCACAGATACGCAGTATTTT. This translates into CASLLAGGTDTQYF.